This T cell receptor (beta chain) derives from a study of beta chain features in type 1 diabetes. The germline V gene has CDR1 LGHNA and CDR2 YNFKEQ. Trimming stripped 0 bases from V and 7 bases from J, with 19 bases between. This CDR3 region has 16 residues. General study results and limits: Naive, central memory and regulatory TCRB repertoires appeared more similar among patients than healthy donors.

Regarding this clone: Its antigen is undetermined.

Since all of the isolated RNA was reverse transcribed, expressed TCRB transcripts were what got sequenced. Measured with immunoSEQ multiplex PCR; TCRdb has only the in-frame clones, and not every one. The data show about 620,000 clones, with roughly 15% seen just once and more than 0.08% held by the top ten. Sequencing was done on a sample of naive CD4+ T cells from blood. The J gene is TRBJ2-7, the V gene TRBV4-2, with D perhaps TRBD1 (6 bases). The receptor's source is a man younger than 35 in good health. This CDR3 reads CASSQDVGQGTREQYF. Written as DNA, the CDR3 is TGTGCCAGCAGCCAAGATGTGGGGCAGGGGACGAGGGAGCAGTACTTC.